Below are 3 T cell receptor beta chains sequenced from a single sample in a study of cytomegalovirus exposure and HLA in healthy donors. Use of 60 Vbeta and 13 Jbeta primers characterized the PCR. The repertoire was sequenced with immunoSEQ multiplex PCR; TCRdb's copy has only in-frame clones and lacks some. The table lists 150,000 to 200,000 clones, approximately 85% of them singletons. Sequencing used PBMCs. The receptors were sampled from a man younger than 35 in good health and CMV-seropositive.

The chain has TRBV4-2 and TRBJ2-5; D unclear. Germline V gene sequence: CDR1 LGHNA, CDR2 YNFKEQ. V lost 0 bases and J lost 5, with 7 bases in between. This CDR3 has 13 amino acids. CDR3 sequence: CASSQDSFETQYF. The CDR3 nucleotides read TGTGCCAGCAGCCAAGATAGCTTCGAGACCCAGTACTTC.

Turning to this clone: The junction departs from germline at one end; a sequencing error may be responsible. The rearrangement uses TRBV19 and TRBJ2-1; no clear D. Germline CDR1 reads LNHDA; CDR2 reads SQIVND (reference sequence). The CDR3 runs 12 residues. CDR3 loop: CASSAYDNEQFF. Here the CDR3 DNA reads TGTGCCAGTAGTGCTTATGACAACGAGCAGTTCTTC. Using reference TRBV19 and TRBJ2-1 for the parts outside the CDR3, the full variable domain is DGGITQSPKYLFRKEGQNVTLSCEQNLNHDAMYWYRQDPGQGLRLIYYSQIVNDFQKGDIAEGYSVSREKKESFPLTVTSAQKNPTAFYLCASSAYDNEQFFGPGTRLTVL.

The chain's CDR3 is CASSPRLADSYEQYF. The DNA for the CDR3 is TGTGCCAGCAGCCCCAGACTAGCGGACTCCTACGAGCAGTACTTC. The chain has TRBV5-4 and TRBJ2-5; TRBD2 agrees at 9 bases. Near its end, the DNA agrees better with TRBJ2-7, so the J call may be wrong. Germline V gene lookup returns CDR1 SGHNT and CDR2 YYREEE (reference sequence). The CDR3 runs 15 residues.